This T cell receptor beta chain was sequenced for a study of control samples from healthy donors and cancer patients. Data came from immunoSEQ multiplex PCR; TCRdb stores just in-frame clones and leaves some out. The repertoire has approximately 100,000 clones, roughly 91% of them found once; the top ten carry about a fifth. The CDR3 extends over 13 amino acids. Germline CDR1 and CDR2: MNHEY and SVGAGI. V was clipped by 6 bases and J by 2 bases, with 11 bases between them. Sequencing used PBMCs. The receptor comes from a man in his sixties with lung cancer. The rearrangement uses TRBV6-5 and TRBJ2-7; weak D call: TRBD2 (5 bases). The CDR3 region is CASRGELTYEQYV. Here the CDR3 DNA reads TGTGCCAGCAGGGGAGAGCTTACCTACGAGCAGTACGTC.